This TCR beta chain was retrieved from a study of Graves' ophthalmopathy and Graves' hyperthyroidism. The study amplified TCR beta CDR3 regions using RNA transcripts. Investigators did first-round RT-PCR with HTBI primers, then second-round multiplex PCR. TCRdb reprocessed the multiplex PCR reads with MiXCR, giving one entry per CDR3 protein. The data show approximately 380,000 distinct CDR3 sequences, 21% seen once. The study's findings and limits: Predictions made by the model for ophthalmopathy progression reached just over 70% sensitivity and roughly 79% specificity. Most thyroid clonotypes with frequency above 0.001 were detected in blood too.

Ten or more counts support this clonotype. What it recognizes is unknown. V lost 6 bases and J lost 4; bases outside the gene matches: 13. CDR3 length equals 15 residues. The germline CDR1 and CDR2 sequences are SQVTM and ANQGSEA. Other autoimmune diseases, uncontrolled infections, pregnancy or lactation led to the exclusion of patients. As diagnostic evidence, clinical symptoms, serum thyroxine, TRAb, thyroid ultrasound and orbital computed tomography were relied upon. The sequencing sample was made of peripheral blood. V is TRBV29-1 and J is TRBJ1-2; TRBD1 aligns across 8 bases. The TCR comes from a woman aged 18 to 35 with stable Graves' hyperthyroidism. CDR3 sequence: CSVAGTGVQAYGYTF. As DNA, the CDR3 is TGCAGCGTCGCCGGGACAGGCGTACAGGCCTATGGCTACACCTTC.